The 30 T cell receptor beta chains presented below share a single source sample, sequenced in a study of T cell changes during pregnancy in multiple sclerosis. Profiling relied on immunoSEQ multiplex PCR, and the TCRdb table lists in-frame clones only, not all of them. This sample has tens of thousands of clones; roughly 89% occur once, and the top ten carry approximately 4.9%. The sample was peripheral blood, taken after pregnancy. Receptors originate from a female donor in good health, enrolled as a control in a pregnancy study.

This chain links TRBV9 with TRBJ1-3; 10 nucleotides agree with TRBD1. The germline V gene encodes CDR1 SGDLS and CDR2 YYNGEE. The CDR3 is 17 residues long. Trimming removed 4 bases from V and 0 bases from J; junction bases left unmatched: 7. The CDR3 region is CASSTHRDRGSGNTIYF. DNA of the CDR3: TGTGCCAGCAGCACCCACCGGGACAGGGGCTCTGGAAACACCATATATTTT.

The chain joins TRBV11-2 to TRBJ2-7; D not certain. V was pared by 0 bases and J by 1 base, with 10 bases between. Germline values: CDR1 SGHAT, CDR2 FQNNGV. CDR3 length: 15 residues. CDR3 sequence (DNA): TGTGCCAGCAGCTTAGATGCGGAGATATCCTACGAGCAGTACTTC. This translates into CASSLDAEISYEQYF.

In nucleotides, the CDR3 is TGTTGCCTGGATAGACAGGGACAGGGCGCTAACTATGGCTACACCTTC. Translation gives CCLDRQGQGANYGYTF. The chain has TRBV30 and TRBJ1-2; 9 bases match TRBD1. The CDR3 totals 16 residues. Germline CDR1 is GTSNPN and CDR2 is SVGIG (reference sequence).

This rearrangement joins TRBV6-1 to TRBJ2-2; 7 nucleotides agree with TRBD1. Germline CDR1 is MNHNS and CDR2 is SASEGT. This CDR3 spans 14 amino acids. With V trimmed by 5 bases and J by 4 bases, 4 bases remained unmatched. As DNA, the CDR3 is TGTGCCAGCAGTAGACAGGGTGCCACCGGGGAGCTGTTTTTT. Translation gives CASSRQGATGELFF.

The chain links TRBV5-1 to TRBJ1-1, with a weak D call TRBD1 (5 bases). With 0 bases removed from V and 6 bases from J, the gap between germline ends came to 6 bases. CDR1 is SGHRS and CDR2 is YFSETQ in the germline V gene. This CDR3 is built from 12 residues. This CDR3 reads CASSLEGAEAFF. The CDR3 DNA reads TGCGCCAGCAGCTTGGAAGGGGCTGAAGCTTTCTTT. The whole variable domain, remainder taken from reference TRBV5-1 and TRBJ1-1, is KAGVTQTPRYLIKTRGQQVTLSCSPISGHRSVSWYQQTPGQGLQFLFEYFSETQRNKGNFPGRFSGRQFSNSRSEMNVSTLELGDSALYLCASSLEGAEAFFGQGTRLTVV.

V usage is TRBV11-3 and J usage is TRBJ2-1; the D gene is possibly TRBD1 (6 bases). The CDR3 extends over 13 amino acids. The germline gives CDR1 SGHNT, CDR2 YENEEA. Trimming left V 2 bases short and J 6 bases short, with 8 bases between. CDR3 sequence reads: CASSLTGFNEQFF. The CDR3 coding sequence is TGTGCCAGCAGCTTAACAGGGTTCAATGAGCAGTTCTTC.

V is TRBV6-5 and J is TRBJ2-7; 9 nucleotides match TRBD1. V lost 6 bases to trimming and J lost 6 bases; unmatched junction nucleotides: 9. Germline CDR1 MNHEY, CDR2 SVGAGI. The CDR3 sequence is 14 residues long. This CDR3 is CASRRGQGIGEQYF. In DNA, the CDR3 is TGTGCCAGCAGGCGGGGACAGGGCATCGGCGAGCAGTACTTC.

This chain joins TRBV28 and TRBJ2-1; tentatively, D is TRBD1 (7 bases). Trimming cost V 2 bases and J 9 bases, with 14 bases left between them. The CDR3 is 14 residues long. Germline V lookup: CDR1 MDHEN, CDR2 SYDVKM. Here the CDR3 reads CASSLHSQGGEQFF. DNA of the CDR3: TGTGCCAGCAGTTTACACTCTCAGGGGGGTGAGCAGTTCTTC.

The count of this clone is one. V usage is TRBV11-2 and J usage is TRBJ2-7; D not resolved. Germline V gene sequence: CDR1 SGHAT, CDR2 FQNNGV. The V and J ends lost 0 bases and 6 bases respectively, with 15 bases between them. This CDR3 region has 15 residues. Written as DNA, the CDR3 is TGTGCCAGCAGCTTAGAACCGGTTCCCAACTCCGAGCAGTACTTC. It codes for CASSLEPVPNSEQYF.

The rearrangement uses TRBV5-4 and TRBJ2-4; 9 nucleotides match TRBD1. Germline V gene data show CDR1 as SGHNT and CDR2 as YYREEE (reference sequence). The CDR3 consists of 14 residues. V trimming: 4 bases; J trimming: 9 bases; junction bases outside the gene matches: 8. The CDR3 here is CASSPDRGSLIQYF. In DNA form, the CDR3 reads TGTGCCAGCAGCCCAGACAGGGGGTCTCTCATTCAGTACTTC.

This rearrangement joins TRBV27 to TRBJ2-1, with D maybe TRBD2 (5 bases). CDR3 length: 13 residues. Germline assignment: CDR1 MNHEY and CDR2 SMNVEV (reference sequence). Trimming pared 6 bases from V and 8 bases from J, leaving 14 bases between. Here the CDR3 reads CASRHPGTYEQFF. The CDR3 DNA is TGTGCCAGCAGGCACCCGGGAACATATGAGCAGTTCTTC.

The chain carries TRBV11-3 and TRBJ1-1; 7 bases match TRBD1. Trimming removed 5 bases from V and 4 bases from J; junction bases left unmatched: 7. Germline-derived CDR1 and CDR2 are SGHNT and YENEEA. The CDR3 sequence is 14 residues long. Here the CDR3 reads CASSGTGDGTEAFF. The CDR3 DNA is TGTGCCAGCAGCGGAACAGGGGATGGCACTGAAGCTTTCTTT. Based on the CDR3 plus reference TRBV11-3 and TRBJ1-1, the full variable domain is EAGVVQSPRYKIIEKKQPVAFWCNPISGHNTLYWYLQNLGQGPELLIRYENEEAVDDSQLPKDRFSAERLKGVDSTLKIQPAELGDSAVYLCASSGTGDGTEAFFGQGTRLTVV.

CDR3 DNA sequence: TGTGCCAGCAGTTCGTCCGGGACAGGGGCAAATCAGCCCCAGCATTTT. Translated: CASSSSGTGANQPQHF. The J gene is TRBJ1-5, the V gene TRBV28; 10 positions match TRBD1. CDR3 length: 16 amino acids. Germline V gives CDR1 MDHEN, CDR2 SYDVKM. V lost 4 bases and J lost 4; bases outside the gene matches: 7.

This chain links TRBV9 with TRBJ1-4; tentative D call: TRBD1 (5 bases). The CDR3 runs to 15 residues. Per the germline V gene, CDR1 is SGDLS and CDR2 is YYNGEE. The V end was cut by 0 bases, the J end by 8 bases, with 14 bases between. This CDR3 is CASSVAGGPLEKLFF. The DNA of the CDR3 is TGTGCCAGCAGCGTAGCGGGGGGACCGCTAGAAAAACTGTTTTTT.

V gene TRBV7-6 combines with J gene TRBJ2-5; the match to TRBD2 covers 8 bases. The CDR3 contains 13 residues. CDR1 is SGHVS, CDR2 FNYEAQ, per germline. V lost 5 bases and J lost 4; bases outside the gene matches: 3. CDR3 DNA: TGTGCCAGCAGCGTACTAGCGGCAGAGACCCAGTACTTC. This codes for CASSVLAAETQYF.

V is TRBV19 and J is TRBJ2-6; TRBD1 aligns across 10 bases. The CDR3 extends over 17 amino acids. Losses at the gene ends were 3 bases for V and 0 bases for J; bases not matched to a gene: 2. The V gene's germline CDR1 is LNHDA and CDR2 SQIVND (reference sequence). The CDR3: CASSMGQGYSGANVLTF. The CDR3 DNA reads TGTGCCAGTAGTATGGGACAGGGGTACTCTGGGGCCAACGTCCTGACTTTC.

This rearrangement joins TRBV7-9 to TRBJ1-2, with D unclear. The CDR3 consists of 14 residues. Trimming took off 4 bases at V and 1 base at J, with 10 bases between the two ends. The germline gives CDR1 SEHNR, CDR2 FQNEAQ (reference sequence). The CDR3 nucleotides read TGTGCCAGCAGCTACCCTACAGTTAACTATGGCTACACCTTC. Translated, it gives CASSYPTVNYGYTF.

This clone has more than one count but fewer than ten. The chain is built from TRBV6-6 and TRBJ2-7; TRBD2 matches at 10 bases. The germline V gene encodes CDR1 MNHNY and CDR2 SVGAGI (reference sequence). V trimming: 4 bases; J trimming: 1 base; junction bases outside the gene matches: 4. The CDR3 is 15 amino acids. CDR3 in DNA: TGTGCCAGCAGTTCGAGCGGGAGGGGATCCTACGAGCAGTACTTC. It encodes CASSSSGRGSYEQYF.

The genes are TRBV6-5 and TRBJ2-1, with D tentatively TRBD1 (5 bases). From germline, CDR1 is MNHEY and CDR2 SVGAGI. V shed 0 bases and J shed 5 bases, with 8 bases lying between them. The CDR3 is made up of 14 amino acids. Here the CDR3 reads CASSYSDSNNEQFF. CDR3 bases: TGTGCCAGCAGTTACTCCGACAGCAACAATGAGCAGTTCTTC.

This clone was picked up one time. This chain connects TRBV9 to TRBJ2-3; D might be TRBD2 (6 bases). This CDR3 is 14 amino acids long. The germline V gene encodes CDR1 SGDLS and CDR2 YYNGEE. V lost 7 bases and J lost 2, with 14 bases in between. CDR3 in DNA: TGTGCCAGCGGGGCCGGGACTTACACAGATACGCAGTATTTT. Protein sequence: CASGAGTYTDTQYF.

The gene calls are TRBV18 and TRBJ1-5; 7 bases line up with TRBD1. Germline CDR1 and CDR2: KGHSH and LQKENI. With 4 bases clipped from V and 0 bases from J, the junction kept 0 bases outside the gene matches. CDR3 size: 14 residues. For the CDR3, the DNA is TGTGCCAGCTCACAGGGGGCTAGCAATCAGCCCCAGCATTTT. Residues: CASSQGASNQPQHF.

This clone has a handful of counts. This chain links TRBV5-6 with TRBJ2-2; 10 bases are a match to TRBD2. CDR1 is SGHDT and CDR2 is YYEEEE in the germline V gene. Trimming cost V 0 bases and J 5 bases; bases outside gene matches: 7. CDR3 length: 17 residues. This chain's CDR3 is CASSLGQGLATTGELFF. The CDR3 nucleotides read TGTGCCAGCAGCTTGGGGCAGGGACTAGCGACTACCGGGGAGCTGTTTTTT.

This chain uses TRBV5-1 with TRBJ2-3; no clear D gene. This CDR3 comprises 14 residues. The V end was cut by 4 bases, the J end by 3 bases, with 12 bases between. Germline-derived CDR1 and CDR2 are SGHRS and YFSETQ. CDR3 sequence reads: CASSIQPRTDTQYF. CDR3 nucleotides: TGCGCCAGCAGCATACAGCCCAGGACAGATACGCAGTATTTT.

This chain uses TRBV6-5 with TRBJ2-3, with 7 bases aligning to TRBD1. The trim removed 3 bases at V and 0 bases at J, leaving 3 bases unmatched. CDR3 length: 15 residues. Germline V gives CDR1 MNHEY, CDR2 SVGAGI. Here the CDR3 reads CASSYRQGSTDTQYF. The DNA of the CDR3 is TGTGCCAGCAGTTATCGACAGGGTAGCACAGATACGCAGTATTTT.

The CDR3 sequence: CASRTSGDNEQFF. The CDR3 DNA follows: TGCGCCAGTAGGACTAGCGGTGACAATGAGCAGTTCTTC. This chain connects TRBV10-2 to TRBJ2-1; 10 nucleotides agree with TRBD2. Per germline, CDR1 WSHSY and CDR2 SAAADI. This CDR3 comprises 13 residues. V shed 9 bases and J 5 bases; nucleotides not matched to a gene: 4.

J is TRBJ1-1 and V is TRBV28, with 7 positions matching TRBD1. CDR1 is MDHEN and CDR2 is SYDVKM in the germline V gene. After removal of 3 bases from V and 8 bases from J, the junction contained 18 bases not matched to a gene. The CDR3 consists of 17 residues. CDR3 DNA: TGTGCCAGCAGTTTTTTCCACCTGTCCGGGACAGTGATAGAAGCTTTCTTT. This sequence encodes CASSFFHLSGTVIEAFF.

The chain uses TRBV10-3 and TRBJ2-5; D gene ambiguous. The CDR3 is made up of 14 amino acids. CDR1 is ENHRY, CDR2 SYGVKD, per germline. V was pared by 4 bases and J by 3 bases, with 12 bases between. The CDR3 loop is CAISVGGKEETQYF. The CDR3 DNA follows: TGTGCCATCAGTGTAGGCGGAAAAGAAGAGACCCAGTACTTC.

The chain recombines TRBV6-5 with TRBJ1-1, with TRBD1 matching over 7 bases. Trimming cost V 2 bases and J 3 bases; bases outside gene matches: 9. The germline CDR1 and CDR2 sequences are MNHEY and SVGAGI. This CDR3 has 16 residues. CDR3 sequence: CASSYGNRDRYTEAFF. CDR3 sequence (DNA): TGTGCCAGCAGTTACGGAAACCGGGACAGATACACTGAAGCTTTCTTT.

J is TRBJ2-7 and V is TRBV2, with 9 bases identical to TRBD1. After removal of 7 bases from V and 6 bases from J, the junction contained 10 bases not matched to a gene. The CDR3 extends over 14 amino acids. From germline, CDR1 is SNHLY and CDR2 FYNNEI. CDR3 sequence (DNA): TGTGCCAGCATAAGGGACAGGGTCCTCCTCGAGCAGTACTTC. Encoded protein: CASIRDRVLLEQYF.

The chain combines TRBV5-6 with TRBJ1-2; D is possibly TRBD1 (6 bases). With 4 bases removed from V and 7 bases from J, the gap between germline ends came to 17 bases. The length of the CDR3 is 14 residues. Germline CDR1 is SGHDT and CDR2 is YYEEEE. CDR3 protein: CASSLVGVGGGYTF. CDR3 nucleotide sequence: TGTGCCAGCAGCCTCGTCGGTGTAGGGGGTGGCTACACCTTC.